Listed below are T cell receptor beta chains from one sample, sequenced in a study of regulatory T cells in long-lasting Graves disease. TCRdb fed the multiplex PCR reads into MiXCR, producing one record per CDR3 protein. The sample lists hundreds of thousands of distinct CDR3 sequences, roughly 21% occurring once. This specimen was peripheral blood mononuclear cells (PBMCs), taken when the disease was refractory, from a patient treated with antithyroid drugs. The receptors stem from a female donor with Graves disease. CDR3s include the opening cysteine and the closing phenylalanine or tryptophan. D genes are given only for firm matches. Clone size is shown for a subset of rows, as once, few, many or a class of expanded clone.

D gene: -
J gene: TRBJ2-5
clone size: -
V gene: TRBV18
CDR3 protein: CASSPRTGGWETQYF
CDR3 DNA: TGTGCCAGCTCACCAAGGACTGGGGGCTGGGAGACCCAGTACTTC

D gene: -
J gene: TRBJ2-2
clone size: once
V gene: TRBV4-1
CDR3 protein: CASSARTSGPGELFF
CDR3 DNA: TGCGCCAGCAGCGCACGAACTAGTGGACCCGGGGAGCTGTTTTTT

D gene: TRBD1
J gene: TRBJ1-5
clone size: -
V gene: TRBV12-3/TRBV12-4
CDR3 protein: CASSIRTGSNQPQHF
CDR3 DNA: TGTGCCAGCAGTATAAGGACAGGGAGCAATCAGCCCCAGCATTTT

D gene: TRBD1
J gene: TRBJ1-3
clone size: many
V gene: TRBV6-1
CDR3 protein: CASRIGQAPGNTIYF
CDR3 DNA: TGTGCCAGCAGGATAGGACAGGCGCCTGGAAACACCATATATTTT

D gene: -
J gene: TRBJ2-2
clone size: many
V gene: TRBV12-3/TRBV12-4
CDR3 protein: CASSSFGFFRGNTGELFF
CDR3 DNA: TGTGCCAGCAGTTCCTTCGGCTTTTTTCGGGGAAACACCGGGGAGCTGTTTTTT

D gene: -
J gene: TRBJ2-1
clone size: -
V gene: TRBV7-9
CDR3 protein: CASSLVSRTISYNEQFF
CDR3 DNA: TGTGCCAGCAGCTTAGTGTCAAGGACCATCTCCTACAATGAGCAGTTCTTC

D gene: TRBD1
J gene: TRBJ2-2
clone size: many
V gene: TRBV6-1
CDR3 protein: CASRAPGQANTGELFF
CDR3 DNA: TGTGCCAGCAGGGCACCGGGACAGGCCAACACCGGGGAGCTGTTTTTT

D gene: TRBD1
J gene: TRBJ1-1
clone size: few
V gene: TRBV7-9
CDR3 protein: CASSSNRGGGMNTEAFF
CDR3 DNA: TGTGCCAGCAGCTCTAACAGGGGGGGAGGTATGAACACTGAAGCTTTCTTT

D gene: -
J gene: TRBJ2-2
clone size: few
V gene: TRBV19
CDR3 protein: CASSIDFGMGNTGELFF
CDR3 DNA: TGTGCCAGTAGTATAGATTTTGGGATGGGGAACACCGGGGAGCTGTTTTTT

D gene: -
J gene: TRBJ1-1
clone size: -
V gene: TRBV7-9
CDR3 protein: CASSLGVTPEAFF
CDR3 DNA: TGTGCCAGCAGCTTGGGAGTCACCCCTGAAGCTTTCTTT

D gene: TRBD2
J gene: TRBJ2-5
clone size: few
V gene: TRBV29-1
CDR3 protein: CSVLLAGAGETQYF
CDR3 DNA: TGCAGCGTCCTTTTAGCGGGAGCGGGTGAGACCCAGTACTTC

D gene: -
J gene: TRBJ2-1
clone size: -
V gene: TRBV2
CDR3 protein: CASNPGPSQFF
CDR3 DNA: TGTGCCAGCAATCCGGGACCCTCGCAGTTCTTC

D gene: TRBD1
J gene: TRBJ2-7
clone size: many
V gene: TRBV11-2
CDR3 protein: CASSVQGVYEQYF
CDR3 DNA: TGTGCCAGCAGCGTACAGGGGGTCTACGAGCAGTACTTC

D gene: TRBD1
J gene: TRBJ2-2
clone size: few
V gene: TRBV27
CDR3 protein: CASSLHTGTENTGELFF
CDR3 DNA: TGTGCCAGCAGTCTCCACACCGGGACAGAGAACACCGGGGAGCTGTTTTTT

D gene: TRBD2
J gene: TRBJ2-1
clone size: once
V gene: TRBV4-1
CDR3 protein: CASSHGTSGDWNEQFF
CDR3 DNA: TGCGCCAGCAGCCATGGGACTAGTGGGGACTGGAATGAGCAGTTCTTC

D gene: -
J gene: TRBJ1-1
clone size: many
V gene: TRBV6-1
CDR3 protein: CASRELWRGTEAFF
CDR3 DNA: TGTGCCAGCAGGGAACTTTGGAGGGGCACTGAAGCTTTCTTT

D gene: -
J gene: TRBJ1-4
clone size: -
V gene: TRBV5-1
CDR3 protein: CASSLISGGEKLFF
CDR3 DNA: TGCGCCAGCAGCTTGATATCGGGTGGTGAAAAACTGTTTTTT

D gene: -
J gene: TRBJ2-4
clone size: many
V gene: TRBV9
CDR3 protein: CASSVRHPWDIQYF
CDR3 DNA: TGTGCCAGCAGCGTGCGGCACCCATGGGACATTCAGTACTTC

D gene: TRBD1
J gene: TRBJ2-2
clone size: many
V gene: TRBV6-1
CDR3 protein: CASSPWTGETGELFF
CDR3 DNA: TGTGCCAGCAGTCCCTGGACAGGAGAGACCGGGGAGCTGTTTTTT

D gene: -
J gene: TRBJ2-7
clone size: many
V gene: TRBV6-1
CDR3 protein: CASSLTGIYEQYF
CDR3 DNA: TGTGCCAGCAGCCTAACAGGGATCTACGAGCAGTACTTC

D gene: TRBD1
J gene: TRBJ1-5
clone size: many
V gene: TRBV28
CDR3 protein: CASKGQAHNSNQPQHF
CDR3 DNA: TGTGCCAGCAAAGGACAGGCCCATAATAGCAATCAGCCCCAGCATTTT

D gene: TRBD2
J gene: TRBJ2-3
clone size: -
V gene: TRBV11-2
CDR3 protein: CASSHTSVGTDTQYF
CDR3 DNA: TGTGCCAGCAGCCATACTAGCGTGGGCACAGATACGCAGTATTTT

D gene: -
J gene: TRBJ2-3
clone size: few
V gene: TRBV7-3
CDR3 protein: CASSLTLPDTQYF
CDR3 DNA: TGTGCCAGCAGCTTAACTCTGCCAGATACGCAGTATTTT

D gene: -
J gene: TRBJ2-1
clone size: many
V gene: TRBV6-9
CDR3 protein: CASSYLSSYNEQFF
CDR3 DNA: TGTGCCAGCAGTTACTTGAGCTCCTACAATGAGCAGTTCTTC

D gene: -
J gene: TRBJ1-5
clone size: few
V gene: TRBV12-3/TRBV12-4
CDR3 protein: CASSLVWGGLSNQPQHF
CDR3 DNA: TGTGCCAGCAGTTTAGTTTGGGGGGGACTTAGCAATCAGCCCCAGCATTTT

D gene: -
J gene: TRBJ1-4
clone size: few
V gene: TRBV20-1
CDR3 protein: CSARDNRGGEKLFF
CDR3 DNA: TGCAGTGCTAGAGATAACCGGGGAGGCGAAAAACTGTTTTTT

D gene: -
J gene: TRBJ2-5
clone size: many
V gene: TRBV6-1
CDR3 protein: CASSWDGQETQYF
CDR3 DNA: TGTGCCAGCAGCTGGGACGGCCAAGAGACCCAGTACTTC

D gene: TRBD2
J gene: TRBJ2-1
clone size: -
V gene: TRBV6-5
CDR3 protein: CASSSPGLAGPFGEQFF
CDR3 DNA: TGTGCCAGCAGTTCCCCGGGACTAGCGGGACCCTTTGGAGAGCAGTTCTTC

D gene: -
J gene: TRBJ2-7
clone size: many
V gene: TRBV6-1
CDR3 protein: CASSEAPSVAYEQYF
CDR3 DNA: TGTGCCAGCAGTGAAGCTCCCTCCGTCGCCTACGAGCAGTACTTC

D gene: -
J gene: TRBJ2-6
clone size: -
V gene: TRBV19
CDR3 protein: CASKWASRRANVLTF
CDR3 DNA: TGTGCCAGTAAATGGGCTAGCCGGCGGGCCAACGTCCTGACTTTC

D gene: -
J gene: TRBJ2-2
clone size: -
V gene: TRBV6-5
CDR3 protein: CASSYSFMTGELFF
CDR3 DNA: TGTGCCAGCAGTTACTCATTTATGACCGGGGAGCTGTTTTTT

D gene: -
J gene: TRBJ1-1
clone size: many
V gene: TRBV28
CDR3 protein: CASSSPPANTEAFF
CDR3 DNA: TGTGCCAGCAGTTCGCCGCCAGCCAACACTGAAGCTTTCTTT

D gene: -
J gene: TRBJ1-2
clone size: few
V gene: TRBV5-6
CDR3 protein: CASSLVGDWNYGYTF
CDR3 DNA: TGTGCCAGCAGCTTGGTCGGGGATTGGAACTATGGCTACACCTTC

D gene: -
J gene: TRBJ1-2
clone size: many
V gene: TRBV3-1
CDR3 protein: CASSQTVEGYTF
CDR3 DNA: TGTGCCAGCAGCCAGACCGTAGAGGGCTACACCTTC

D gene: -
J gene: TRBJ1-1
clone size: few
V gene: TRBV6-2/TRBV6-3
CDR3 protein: CASSQPSQGNTEAFF
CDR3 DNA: TGTGCCAGCAGCCAACCTTCCCAGGGCAACACTGAAGCTTTCTTT

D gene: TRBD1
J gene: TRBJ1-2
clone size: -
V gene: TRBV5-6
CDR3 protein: CASSLQGAKGYTF
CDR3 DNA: TGTGCCAGCAGCCTACAGGGGGCAAAAGGCTACACCTTC

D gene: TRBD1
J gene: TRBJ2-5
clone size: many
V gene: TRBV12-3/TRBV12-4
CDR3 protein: CASSRSSGQGQETQYF
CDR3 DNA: TGTGCCAGCAGCCGCTCTTCCGGACAGGGGCAAGAGACCCAGTACTTC

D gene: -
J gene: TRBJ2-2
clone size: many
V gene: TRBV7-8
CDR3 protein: CASSLAEGDTGELFF
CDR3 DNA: TGTGCCAGCAGCTTAGCGGAGGGGGACACCGGGGAGCTGTTTTTT

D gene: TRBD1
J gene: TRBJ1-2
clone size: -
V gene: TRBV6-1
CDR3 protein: CASRPGTAYGYTF
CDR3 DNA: TGTGCCAGCAGACCCGGGACAGCGTACGGCTACACCTTC

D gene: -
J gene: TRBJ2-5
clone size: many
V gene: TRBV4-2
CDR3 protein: CASSQVAGKETQYF
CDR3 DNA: TGTGCCAGCAGCCAAGTGGCAGGGAAGGAGACCCAGTACTTC

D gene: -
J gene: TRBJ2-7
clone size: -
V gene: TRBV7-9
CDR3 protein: CASSLGNVGDYEQYF
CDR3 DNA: TGTGCCAGCAGCCTAGGTAACGTCGGGGACTACGAGCAGTACTTC

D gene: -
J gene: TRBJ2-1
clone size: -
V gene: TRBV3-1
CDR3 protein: CASSQELSVVYNEQFF
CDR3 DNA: TGTGCCAGCAGCCAAGAGTTGTCCGTCGTCTACAATGAGCAGTTCTTC

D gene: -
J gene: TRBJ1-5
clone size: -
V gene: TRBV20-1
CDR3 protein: CSAASSNYQYSNQPQHF
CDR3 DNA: TGCAGTGCCGCAAGCTCCAACTACCAATATAGCAATCAGCCCCAGCATTTT

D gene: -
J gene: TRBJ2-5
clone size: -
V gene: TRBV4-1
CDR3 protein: CASSQGTRGLQETQYF
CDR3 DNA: TGCGCCAGCAGCCAAGGAACCCGGGGCCTCCAAGAGACCCAGTACTTC

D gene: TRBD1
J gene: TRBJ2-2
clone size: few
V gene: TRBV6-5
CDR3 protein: CASSFQGAAGELFF
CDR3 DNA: TGTGCCAGCAGTTTCCAGGGGGCCGCCGGGGAGCTGTTTTTT

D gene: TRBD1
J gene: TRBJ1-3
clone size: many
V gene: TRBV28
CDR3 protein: CASSLADRDGNTIYF
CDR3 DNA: TGTGCCAGCAGTTTAGCTGACAGGGATGGAAACACCATATATTTT

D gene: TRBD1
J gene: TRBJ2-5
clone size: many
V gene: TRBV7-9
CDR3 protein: CASSLGDRGGETQYF
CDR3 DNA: TGTGCCAGCAGCTTAGGGGACAGGGGTGGAGAGACCCAGTACTTC

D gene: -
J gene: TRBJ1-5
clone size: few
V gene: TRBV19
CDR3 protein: CASSIRTDQPQHF
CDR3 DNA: TGTGCCAGTAGTATAAGGACAGACCAGCCCCAGCATTTT

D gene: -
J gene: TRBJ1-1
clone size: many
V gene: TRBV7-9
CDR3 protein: CASSLVSGMNTEAFF
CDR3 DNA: TGTGCCAGCAGCTTAGTTTCAGGGATGAACACTGAAGCTTTCTTT

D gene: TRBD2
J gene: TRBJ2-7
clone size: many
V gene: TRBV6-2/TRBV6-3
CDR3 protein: CASSYSMTSVRLNEQYF
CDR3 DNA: TGTGCCAGCAGTTACTCAATGACTAGCGTACGGCTTAACGAGCAGTACTTC

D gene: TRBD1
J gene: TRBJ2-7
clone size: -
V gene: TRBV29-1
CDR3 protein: CSVVTGAPPYEQYF
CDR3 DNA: TGCAGCGTTGTAACAGGGGCTCCCCCCTACGAGCAGTACTTC

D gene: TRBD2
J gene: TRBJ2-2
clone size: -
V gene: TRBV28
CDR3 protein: CASSQGGVDTGELFF
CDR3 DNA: TGTGCCAGCAGTCAGGGAGGGGTGGACACCGGGGAGCTGTTTTTT

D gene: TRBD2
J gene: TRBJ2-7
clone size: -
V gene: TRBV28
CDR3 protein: CASRGLAGSYEQYF
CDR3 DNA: TGTGCCAGCAGGGGACTAGCGGGCTCCTACGAGCAGTACTTC

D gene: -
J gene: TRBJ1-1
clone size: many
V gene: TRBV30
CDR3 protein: CAWGILGNTEAFF
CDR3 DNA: TGTGCCTGGGGAATTCTAGGGAACACTGAAGCTTTCTTT